This T cell receptor (beta chain) stems from a study of CD8+ T cells in alopecia areata. At the level of the study: Tofacitinib was taken orally by treated patients, and the dose was 5 to 10 mg twice daily. Once tofacitinib had been taken for 6 to 18 months, 6 months off drug followed. Study-wide findings and caveats: Lesional tissue from the scalp (especially in alopecia totalis/universalis) showed higher clonality than normal scalp.

Following extraction, RNA underwent reverse transcription to cDNA, which served as the sequencing template. Repertoires were generated with immunoSEQ multiplex PCR, while TCRdb's copy carries only in-frame clones and drops some. Here the sample spans approximately 57,000 clones, around 96% being singletons. Samples from alopecia areata patients were lesional scalp punch biopsies and peripheral blood. The CDR3 is made up of 15 amino acids. Germline CDR1 is SNHLY and CDR2 is FYNNEI. The ends were cut back, 7 bases at V and 2 bases at J, with 18 bases in the middle. About this clone itself: Antigen specificity is unknown.

Sequencing used CD8+ T cells sorted from blood, obtained at week 0. The clonotype comes from a human donor with alopecia areata. The J gene is TRBJ2-7, the V gene TRBV2; D possibly corresponds to TRBD1 (6 bases). CDR3 protein: CASTEEAGATYEQYF. The CDR3 DNA is TGTGCCAGCACCGAGGAGGCAGGGGCAACCTACGAGCAGTACTTC.